This TCR beta chain was identified in a study of cytomegalovirus exposure and HLA in healthy donors. Worth noting for this clone: Its antigen is not identified.

Study outcomes and limitations: There were several of the most significant clusters that appeared linked to common viral pathogens in a later analysis. Later, an analysis showed that TCR beta chains associated with HLA were more clonally expanded than others that were equally common.

V lost 1 base to trimming and J lost 0 bases, with 12 bases between them. This CDR3 has 17 amino acids. Germline-derived CDR1 and CDR2 are SEHNR and FQNEAQ (reference sequence). 60 Vbeta and 13 Jbeta primers were used in PCR. Some clones are missing from TCRdb's copy, which holds only in-frame ones; the method was immunoSEQ multiplex PCR. There are roughly 150,000 clones in the sample; 84% occur only once, and more than 2% lies in the top ten. The J gene is TRBJ1-4, the V gene TRBV7-9, with D perhaps TRBD1 (6 bases). The sequenced material came from PBMCs. The receptor was isolated from a boy aged 2 to 9 in good health and CMV-seronegative. The DNA of the CDR3 is TGTGCCAGCAGCTTAGGGTCGGGGACACCAACTAATGAAAAACTGTTTTTT. It is translated as CASSLGSGTPTNEKLFF.